The 20 T cell receptor beta chains presented below share a single source sample, sequenced in a study of identical twins. TCRdb used MiXCR to reprocess the 5' RACE reads, holding one entry per CDR3 protein. The sample yields approximately 690,000 distinct CDR3 sequences, 5.5% to 6.5% seen once. The sequenced sample consisted of naive T cells sorted from blood. The receptor set was obtained from a man in his late teens or twenties in good health.

Many counts were recorded for this clonotype. The junction differs from germline at one of its ends, possibly a read error. The rearrangement uses TRBV20-1 and TRBJ2-3; D is uncertain. This CDR3 contains 12 residues. Germline lookup yields CDR1 DFQATT and CDR2 SNEGSKA (reference sequence). For the CDR3, the DNA is TGCAGTGCTCGAGAGAGCCCAGATACGCAGTATTTT. Encoded protein: CSARESPDTQYF.

This clonotype showed up many times. V gene TRBV6-6 combines with J gene TRBJ2-7; D unresolved. Trimming pared 2 bases from V and 3 bases from J, leaving 5 bases between. Germline V gene data show CDR1 as MNHNY and CDR2 as SVGAGI (reference sequence). The CDR3 is 12 amino acids. The DNA for the CDR3 is TGTGCCAGCAGTTACGACGACTACGAGCAGTACGTC. Its protein product is CASSYDDYEQYV.

This clonotype was counted only a few times. The rearrangement uses TRBV7-2 and TRBJ2-7, with TRBD1 matching over 8 bases. CDR1 and CDR2 (germline): SGHTA, FQGNSA. CDR3 length: 15 residues. The V segment lost 0 bases and the J segment 5 bases; nucleotides outside the gene matches: 6. CDR3 in amino acids: CASSLAQGAVDEQYF. In DNA, the CDR3 is TGTGCCAGCAGCTTAGCGCAGGGGGCAGTGGACGAGCAGTACTTC.

This clonotype was found a few times. The V and J genes are TRBV12-3 or TRBV12-4 and TRBJ1-5; D is perhaps TRBD1 (6 bases). CDR3 length: 15 amino acids. Deletions cut 6 bases from V and 4 bases from J, with 16 bases between. The CDR3 reads CASSRAGAINQPQHF. The CDR3 region has the DNA TGTGCCAGCAGCCGTGCGGGGGCGATTAATCAGCCCCAGCATTTT.

This clonotype was counted many times. V is TRBV18 and J is TRBJ2-1; D gene unclear. Trimming took off 2 bases at V and 7 bases at J, with 12 bases between the two ends. The CDR3 consists of 14 residues. Germline V gene sequence: CDR1 KGHSH, CDR2 LQKENI. CDR3 in amino acids: CASSPLASGNEQFF. The CDR3, as DNA: TGTGCCAGCTCACCATTGGCGAGTGGTAATGAGCAGTTCTTC.

This clonotype was found many times. In DNA, the CDR3 is TGTGCCAGCAGTTCCGATGAGCGCGAGCAGTACTTC. Translated: CASSSDEREQYF. The chain is built from TRBV28 and TRBJ2-7; D gene unclear. CDR3 length: 12 amino acids. CDR1 and CDR2 from the germline V gene are MDHEN and SYDVKM. Trimming removed 4 bases at V and 6 bases at J, with 10 bases between.

The rearrangement joins TRBV20-1 to TRBJ2-1; D might be TRBD1 or TRBD2, each matching 6 bases. Trimming cost V 3 bases and J 4 bases, with 22 bases left between them. Germline-derived CDR1 and CDR2 are DFQATT and SNEGSKA (reference sequence). This CDR3 region has 17 residues. CDR3 DNA: TGCAGTGCTAGTGGACAGAGCGGGTTTGCGGGGTACAATGAGCAGTTCTTC. Amino acids: CSASGQSGFAGYNEQFF.

The chain is built from TRBV7-6 and TRBJ1-1; D is ambiguous. Trimming removed 5 bases at V and 0 bases at J, with 13 bases between. CDR1 and CDR2 (germline): SGHVS, FNYEAQ. The length of the CDR3 is 15 residues. The CDR3 DNA reads TGTGCCAGCAGCCTATATGAATGGATGAACACTGAAGCTTTCTTT. The encoded protein is CASSLYEWMNTEAFF.

This clonotype was observed a handful of times. The chain couples TRBV2 to TRBJ2-6; D is perhaps TRBD1 or TRBD2 (5 bases each). Germline V gene data show CDR1 as SNHLY and CDR2 as FYNNEI. The CDR3 runs to 17 residues. V lost 3 bases and J 0 bases, leaving 12 bases between the germline ends. The CDR3 DNA follows: TGTGCCAGCAGTGAGAGGGACGTTAGCTCTGGGGCCAACGTCCTGACTTTC. Encoded protein: CASSERDVSSGANVLTF. The complete variable domain, with remaining parts taken from reference TRBV2 and TRBJ2-6, reads EPEVTQTPSHQVTQMGQEVILRCVPISNHLYFYWYRQILGQKVEFLVSFYNNEISEKSEIFDDQFSVERPDGSNFTLKIRSTKLEDSAMYFCASSERDVSSGANVLTFGAGSRLTVL.

The chain recombines TRBV7-2 with TRBJ1-1, with D uncertain. Germline V gives CDR1 SGHTA, CDR2 FQGNSA. V was trimmed by 5 bases and J by 1 base, leaving 20 bases between them. The CDR3 is 17 amino acids. The CDR3 loop is CASSHPYTDGRNTEAFF. The CDR3 DNA reads TGTGCCAGCAGCCACCCTTATACAGACGGGAGGAACACTGAAGCTTTCTTT.

At least ten counts were recorded for this clonotype. This chain joins TRBV7-9 and TRBJ2-5; 8 bases match TRBD1. The germline gives CDR1 SEHNR, CDR2 FQNEAQ (reference sequence). With 5 bases clipped from V and 3 bases from J, the junction kept 5 bases outside the gene matches. The CDR3 totals 14 residues. The CDR3 coding sequence is TGTGCCAGCAGCCGTGGGACAGGAGAAGAGACCCAGTACTTC. The encoded protein is CASSRGTGEETQYF.

This chain connects TRBV24-1 to TRBJ1-1; D remains unclear. Looked up from germline, CDR1 is KGHDR and CDR2 is SFDVKD. The CDR3 is 14 amino acids. The ends were cut back, 4 bases at V and 5 bases at J, with 13 bases in the middle. The CDR3 DNA reads as TGTGCCACCAGTGACCCGGCCGGGTCAACTGAAGCTTTCTTT. Translating gives CATSDPAGSTEAFF.

V usage is TRBV5-1 and J usage is TRBJ2-1; 13 nucleotides agree with TRBD2. The CDR3 totals 14 residues. V dropped 1 base and J dropped 16; count of bases not matched to a gene: 8. From germline, CDR1 is SGHRS and CDR2 YFSETQ. The CDR3 DNA sequence: TGCGCCAGCAGCTTGTCAGGACTAGCGGGGGCAAATTTCTTC. Protein product: CASSLSGLAGANFF.

This clonotype was observed once. This chain joins TRBV7-7 and TRBJ2-3, with a possible D match to TRBD2 (7 bases). Germline V gives CDR1 SSHAT, CDR2 FNYEAQ (reference sequence). This CDR3 contains 16 residues. Deletions cut 1 base from V and 6 bases from J, with 17 bases between. The CDR3: CASSLGEGGGRDTQYF. The CDR3 nucleotides read TGTGCCAGCAGCTTAGGAGAGGGAGGGGGACGGGATACGCAGTATTTT. Combining the CDR3 with reference TRBV7-7 and TRBJ2-3 gives the whole variable domain GAGVSQSPRYKVTKRGQDVTLRCDPISSHATLYWYQQALGQGPEFLTYFNYEAQPDKSGLPSDRFSAERPEGSISTLTIQRTEQRDSAMYRCASSLGEGGGRDTQYFGPGTRLTVL.

A few counts support this clonotype. The chain links TRBV20-1 to TRBJ2-7, with D tentatively TRBD2 (6 bases). This CDR3 region has 14 residues. V shed 6 bases and J shed 3 bases, with 18 bases lying between them. The germline V gene has CDR1 DFQATT and CDR2 SNEGSKA (reference sequence). The CDR3: CSAQPPSAIYEQYV. CDR3 sequence (DNA): TGCAGTGCACAGCCACCTAGCGCAATCTACGAGCAGTACGTC.

This clonotype has only a few counts. The chain combines TRBV7-2 with TRBJ2-1; D is unclear. The V end was cut by 3 bases, the J end by 9 bases, with 15 bases between. Per the germline V gene, CDR1 is SGHTA and CDR2 is FQGNSA. The CDR3 spans 14 residues. The CDR3 coding sequence is TGTGCCAGCAGCTTGAGGTTGACTTTGAGTGAGCAGTTCTTC. Amino acids: CASSLRLTLSEQFF.

This clonotype was seen many times. The chain is built from TRBV20-1 and TRBJ2-3; TRBD2 matches 12 bases. The length of the CDR3 is 18 residues. The V gene's germline CDR1 is DFQATT and CDR2 SNEGSKA (reference sequence). The V segment lost 3 bases and the J segment 0 bases; nucleotides outside the gene matches: 10. This chain's CDR3 is CSASGLAGKGTSTDTQYF. CDR3 in DNA: TGCAGTGCTAGCGGACTAGCGGGAAAAGGGACTAGCACAGATACGCAGTATTTT.

This clonotype was seen many times. The chain combines TRBV10-3 with TRBJ2-2; D gene uncertain. CDR1 is ENHRY and CDR2 is SYGVKD in the germline V gene. V was trimmed by 0 bases and J by 3 bases, leaving 5 bases between them. The CDR3 sequence is 14 residues long. In DNA form, the CDR3 reads TGTGCCATCAGTGAGTCATGGGACACCGGGGAGCTGTTTTTT. Translating gives CAISESWDTGELFF.

This clonotype was counted ten times or more. The chain recombines TRBV20-1 with TRBJ2-7; D may correspond to TRBD1 or TRBD2 (5 bases each). Germline lookup yields CDR1 DFQATT and CDR2 SNEGSKA (reference sequence). CDR3 length equals 16 residues. V lost 1 base and J lost 4, with 20 bases in between. For the CDR3, the DNA is TGCAGTGCTAGAGCAGGGCCGGGGCAGGAGATTTACGAGCAGTACTTC. Translating gives CSARAGPGQEIYEQYF.

This clonotype was recorded many times. The chain employs TRBV20-1 and TRBJ1-1; D not resolved. The V and J ends lost 6 bases and 1 base respectively, with 9 bases between them. The CDR3 loop spans 12 amino acids. Germline loops: CDR1 DFQATT, CDR2 SNEGSKA (reference sequence). The CDR3 is CSALDGNTEAFF. Here the CDR3 DNA reads TGCAGTGCCTTGGACGGGAACACTGAAGCTTTCTTT.